The 12 T cell receptor beta chains in this list originate from one sample, sequenced in a study of blood T cells in healthy people across ages (dated by TCRdb to between 2015 and 2016). The protocol used for the library was 5' RACE. Sequencing was performed on an Illumina HiSeq 2500. A second about 7 to 11 cycle PCR used a sample-barcoded 5' primer and a J-beta primer mix. TCRdb reanalyzed the raw reads on its own, using fastp at Q25 for trimming and MiXCR for clone calling, and kept in-frame beta chains. Rows with one shared CDR3 protein collapse into an entry with the most common genes and DNA. For this sample there are approximately 800,000 distinct CDR3 sequences; 58% appear just once. Approximately 23% of the sample comes from the top ten. Specimen: blood. These receptors were taken from a man aged 30-40 years in good health.

The sample holds many counts of this clonotype. The chain has TRBV12-3 or TRBV12-4 and TRBJ2-5, with D hard to call. The germline V and J ends were trimmed by 6 bases and 3 bases, with 11 bases remaining between them. The CDR3 consists of 13 residues. The CDR3 loop reads CASSLKGEETQYF. CDR3 bases: TGTGCCAGCAGCCTCAAAGGTGAAGAGACCCAGTACTTC.

The V call is TRBV20-1, the J call TRBJ2-3, with TRBD2 identical over 7 bases. Germline CDR1 is DFQATT and CDR2 is SNEGSKA (reference sequence). This CDR3 is 15 amino acids long. V dropped 3 bases and J dropped 6; count of bases not matched to a gene: 12. CDR3 sequence reads: CSARVPKGRGDTQYF. CDR3 nucleotide sequence: TGCAGTGCTAGGGTACCTAAGGGGAGGGGCGATACGCAGTATTTT.

The chain couples TRBV20-1 to TRBJ2-7; TRBD2 is a possible D gene (6 bases). Germline values: CDR1 DFQATT, CDR2 SNEGSKA (reference sequence). This CDR3 has 16 residues. V was trimmed by 8 bases and J by 6 bases, leaving 29 bases between them. This chain's CDR3 is CSTRQPRHRGGVEQYF. The CDR3 DNA follows: TGCAGTACTCGACAGCCACGCCACCGCGGCGGGGTCGAGCAGTACTTC.

The chain has TRBV4-3 and TRBJ2-1; D not resolved. The CDR3 consists of 15 residues. Germline V CDR1 and CDR2: LGHNA, YSLEER. V lost 0 bases to trimming and J lost 6 bases, with 12 bases between them. CDR3 residues: CASSQDRWWGNEQFF. CDR3 nucleotide sequence: TGCGCCAGCAGCCAAGATCGATGGTGGGGCAATGAGCAGTTCTTC.

The CDR3: CASSVDREGKLEQYF. The DNA for the CDR3 is TGTGCCAGCAGCGTAGACCGGGAGGGGAAACTCGAGCAGTACTTC. The chain has TRBV9 and TRBJ2-7; 8 bases align to TRBD2. The CDR3 consists of 15 residues. V shed 0 bases and J 6 bases; nucleotides not matched to a gene: 8. The germline V gene has CDR1 SGDLS and CDR2 YYNGEE.

This clonotype was counted at least ten times. CDR3 region: CSATAYNEQFF. DNA of the CDR3: TGCAGTGCTACCGCCTACAATGAGCAGTTCTTC. V is TRBV20-1 and J is TRBJ2-1; D gene ambiguous. Germline V gene lookup returns CDR1 DFQATT and CDR2 SNEGSKA (reference sequence). The V end lost 4 bases, the J end lost 2 bases, and 3 bases lay between the germline ends. The CDR3 runs 11 residues.

This clonotype was recorded a few times. V is TRBV27 and J is TRBJ2-5; the D is unclear. The CDR3 is made up of 13 amino acids. Between the trimmed V and J ends, which lost 3 bases and 4 bases, there was a span of 9 bases. CDR1 and CDR2 from the germline V gene are MNHEY and SMNVEV (reference sequence). In nucleotides, the CDR3 is TGTGCCAGCAGTTTTTTATTAGGAGAGACCCAGTACTTC. Protein product: CASSFLLGETQYF.

There are a few counts of this clonotype. The CDR3 loop reads CASSWTGSSYEQYF. The CDR3 nucleotides are TGTGCCAGCAGCTGGACAGGGAGCTCCTACGAGCAGTACTTC. V usage is TRBV6-5 and J usage is TRBJ2-7; 8 bases fit TRBD1. Germline CDR1 and CDR2: MNHEY and SVGAGI. Trimming took 6 bases from V and 0 from J; bases not matched to a gene: 4. The length of the CDR3 is 14 residues.

This clonotype has just a few counts. The chain uses TRBV11-2 and TRBJ1-2; TRBD1 agrees at 7 bases. Losses at the gene ends were 5 bases for V and 0 bases for J; bases not matched to a gene: 6. This CDR3 has 15 residues. The V gene's germline CDR1 is SGHAT and CDR2 FQNNGV. CDR3 in DNA: TGTGCCAGCAGCAAATCCGGGACAGCTAACTATGGCTACACCTTC. Amino acid sequence: CASSKSGTANYGYTF.

This chain links TRBV28 with TRBJ2-3, with D possibly TRBD1 on 6 matching bases. The CDR3 loop spans 13 amino acids. CDR1 is MDHEN and CDR2 is SYDVKM in the germline V gene. V was shortened by 2 bases and J by 8 bases, with 11 bases between the two germline ends. Here the CDR3 DNA reads TGTGCCAGCAGTTTAGGACAGACTGGTACGCAGTATTTT. It encodes CASSLGQTGTQYF.

This clonotype was seen a handful of times. Here the CDR3 reads CASSPITGAGEQFF. DNA of the CDR3: TGTGCCAGCAGCCCAATAACAGGGGCGGGTGAGCAGTTCTTC. The chain has TRBV3-1 and TRBJ2-1; the match to TRBD1 covers 7 bases. The CDR3 is made up of 14 amino acids. CDR1 is LGHDT and CDR2 is YNNKEL in the germline V gene (reference sequence). V was pared by 4 bases and J by 9 bases, with 9 bases of the junction left unmatched.

The chain links TRBV12-3 or TRBV12-4 to TRBJ1-4; D not resolved. The CDR3 loop spans 16 amino acids. Trimming pared 3 bases from V and 0 bases from J, leaving 11 bases between. CDR3 region: CASSFASAATNEKLFF. The CDR3 DNA reads as TGTGCCAGCAGTTTTGCCTCAGCGGCAACTAATGAAAAACTGTTTTTT.